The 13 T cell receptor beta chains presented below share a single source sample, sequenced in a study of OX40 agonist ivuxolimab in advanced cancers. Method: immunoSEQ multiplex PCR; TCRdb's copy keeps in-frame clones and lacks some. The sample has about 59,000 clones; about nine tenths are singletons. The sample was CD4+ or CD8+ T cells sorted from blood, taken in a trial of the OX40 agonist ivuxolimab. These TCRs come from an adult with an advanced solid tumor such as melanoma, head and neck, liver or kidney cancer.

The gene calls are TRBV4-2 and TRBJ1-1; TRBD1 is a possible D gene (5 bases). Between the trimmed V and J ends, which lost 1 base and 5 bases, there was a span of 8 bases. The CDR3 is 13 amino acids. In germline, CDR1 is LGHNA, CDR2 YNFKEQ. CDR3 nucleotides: TGTGCCAGCAGCCAAGTCGGGGGGACTGAAGCTTTCTTT. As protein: CASSQVGGTEAFF.

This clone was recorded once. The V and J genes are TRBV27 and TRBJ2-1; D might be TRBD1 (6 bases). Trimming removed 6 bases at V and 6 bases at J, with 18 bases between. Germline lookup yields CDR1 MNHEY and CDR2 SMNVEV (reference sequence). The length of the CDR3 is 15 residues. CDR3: CASRTHGQIANEQFF. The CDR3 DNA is TGTGCCAGCAGGACCCACGGACAGATTGCCAATGAGCAGTTCTTC.

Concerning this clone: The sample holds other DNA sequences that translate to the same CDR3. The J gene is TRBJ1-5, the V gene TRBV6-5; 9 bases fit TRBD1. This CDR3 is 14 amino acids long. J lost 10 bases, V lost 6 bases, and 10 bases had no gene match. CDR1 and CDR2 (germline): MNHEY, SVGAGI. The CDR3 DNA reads TGTGCCAGCAGCCAGGGACAGGGCAACCGTCCCCAGCATTTT. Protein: CASSQGQGNRPQHF.

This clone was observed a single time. As DNA, the CDR3 is TGTGCCAGTGCAACAGATCCGGGGTGGGATACGCAGTATTTT. It encodes CASATDPGWDTQYF. V is TRBV19 and J is TRBJ2-3; D possibly corresponds to TRBD2 (5 bases). CDR1 and CDR2 from the germline V gene are LNHDA and SQIVND (reference sequence). With 8 bases removed from V and 6 bases from J, the gap between germline ends came to 18 bases. There are 14 residues in the CDR3.

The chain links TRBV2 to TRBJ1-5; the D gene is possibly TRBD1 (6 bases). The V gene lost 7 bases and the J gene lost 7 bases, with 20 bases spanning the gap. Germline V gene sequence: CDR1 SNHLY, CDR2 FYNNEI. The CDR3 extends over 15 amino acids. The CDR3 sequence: CASTIDRSTWQPQHF. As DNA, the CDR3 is TGTGCCAGCACTATTGACAGGTCCACGTGGCAGCCCCAGCATTTT.

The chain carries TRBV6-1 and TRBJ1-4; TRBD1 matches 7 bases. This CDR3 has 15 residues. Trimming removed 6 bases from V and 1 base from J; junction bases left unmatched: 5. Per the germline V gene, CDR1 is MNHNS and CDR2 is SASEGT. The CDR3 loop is CASRRDSQTNEKLFF. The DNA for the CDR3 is TGTGCCAGCAGGAGGGACAGCCAAACTAATGAAAAACTGTTTTTT.

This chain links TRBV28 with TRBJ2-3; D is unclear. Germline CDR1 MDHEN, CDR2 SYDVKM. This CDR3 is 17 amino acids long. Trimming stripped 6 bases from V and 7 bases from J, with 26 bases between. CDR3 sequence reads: CASSPLLSRMRLNTQYF. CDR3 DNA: TGTGCCAGCAGCCCTCTATTGTCGAGGATGAGGTTAAATACGCAGTATTTT.

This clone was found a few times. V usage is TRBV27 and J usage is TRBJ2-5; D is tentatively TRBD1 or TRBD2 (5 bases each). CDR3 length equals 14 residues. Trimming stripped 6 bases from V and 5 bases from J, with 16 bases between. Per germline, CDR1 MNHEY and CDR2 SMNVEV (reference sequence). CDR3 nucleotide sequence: TGTGCCAGCAGCCAAACGAGAGGGGTCGAGACCCAGTACTTC. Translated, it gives CASSQTRGVETQYF.

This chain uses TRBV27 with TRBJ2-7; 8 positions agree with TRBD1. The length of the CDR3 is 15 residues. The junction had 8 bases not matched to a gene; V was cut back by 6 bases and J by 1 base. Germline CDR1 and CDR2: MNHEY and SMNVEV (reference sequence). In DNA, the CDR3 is TGTGCCAGCAGCAGAACGGGACAGGTATCCTACGAGCAGTACTTC. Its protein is CASSRTGQVSYEQYF.

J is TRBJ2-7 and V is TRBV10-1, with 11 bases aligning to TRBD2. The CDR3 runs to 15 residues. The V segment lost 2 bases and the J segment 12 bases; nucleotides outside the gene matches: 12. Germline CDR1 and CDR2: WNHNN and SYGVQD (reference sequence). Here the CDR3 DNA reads TGCGCCAGCAGTGAGCAGGCTAGCGGGGGGTTAGATCGGTACTTC. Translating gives CASSEQASGGLDRYF.

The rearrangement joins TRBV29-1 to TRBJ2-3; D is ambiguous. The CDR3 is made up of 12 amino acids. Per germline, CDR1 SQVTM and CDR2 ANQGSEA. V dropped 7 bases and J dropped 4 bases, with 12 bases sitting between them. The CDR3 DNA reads TGCAGCGCTTCGGACGAGTCAGATACGCAGTATTTT. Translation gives CSASDESDTQYF.

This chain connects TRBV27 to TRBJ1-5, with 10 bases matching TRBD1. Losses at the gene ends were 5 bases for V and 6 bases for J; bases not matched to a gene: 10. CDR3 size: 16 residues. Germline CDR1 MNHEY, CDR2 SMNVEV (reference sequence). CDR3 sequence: CASSPWEGQGTQPQHF. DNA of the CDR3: TGTGCCAGCAGTCCTTGGGAGGGACAGGGGACTCAGCCCCAGCATTTT.

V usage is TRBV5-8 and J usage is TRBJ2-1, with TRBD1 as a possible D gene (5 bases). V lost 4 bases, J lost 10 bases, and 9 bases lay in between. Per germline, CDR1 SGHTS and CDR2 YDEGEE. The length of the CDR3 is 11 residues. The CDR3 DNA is TGTGCCAGCAGCCCCCGACAGGAGCAGTTCTTC. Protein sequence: CASSPRQEQFF.